This record concerns one T cell receptor (beta chain) sequence. The junction departs from the called germline gene at one end, perhaps through a read error. These data belong to a study of tumor and adjacent non-tumor tissue in lung cancer. Study-wide background: Patients were aged about 30 to 80, about 10 men and about 5 women, stage I to III. Around 4.5 million productive TCRbeta reads were obtained per sample on average.

No cell sorting was done before RNA was extracted from the tissue. More than 3 cm separated this lung sample from the edge of the tumor. This CDR3 has 16 amino acids. Germline V gives CDR1 SGHAT, CDR2 FQDESV (reference sequence). The library came from three nested PCR rounds adapted from ARM-PCR protocols. One entry per CDR3 protein, called by TCRdb with MiXCR from the multiplex PCR reads. The sample carries about 48,000 distinct CDR3 sequences, more than 55% recorded once. Sequencing was carried out using distant non-tumor lung tissue. The sequence derives from a woman aged 70-85 years with non-small cell lung cancer. The rearrangement links TRBV11-1 to TRBJ2-1; 8 nucleotides align to TRBD2. The chain's CDR3 is CASSLALAGLYSEQFF. CDR3 DNA: TGTGCCAGCAGCTTAGCTCTAGCGGGCCTATACAGTGAGCAGTTCTTC.